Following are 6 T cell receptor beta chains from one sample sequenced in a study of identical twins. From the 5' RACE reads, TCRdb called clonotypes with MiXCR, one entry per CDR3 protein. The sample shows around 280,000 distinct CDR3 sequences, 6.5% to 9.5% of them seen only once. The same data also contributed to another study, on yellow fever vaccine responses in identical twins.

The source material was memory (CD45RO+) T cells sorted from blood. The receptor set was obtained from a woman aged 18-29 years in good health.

The DNA for the CDR3 is TGCGCCAGCAGCCCCCAGGGGACCTATGGCTACACCTTC. This codes for CASSPQGTYGYTF. V usage is TRBV5-1 and J usage is TRBJ1-2; D may be TRBD1 (6 bases). CDR3 length: 13 residues. Germline lookup yields CDR1 SGHRS and CDR2 YFSETQ. The V end lost 4 bases, the J end lost 4 bases, and 11 bases lay between the germline ends.

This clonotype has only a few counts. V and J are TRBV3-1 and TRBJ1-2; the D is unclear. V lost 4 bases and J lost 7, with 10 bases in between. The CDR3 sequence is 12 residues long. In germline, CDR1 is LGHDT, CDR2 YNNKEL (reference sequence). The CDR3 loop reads CASSLHRSGYTF. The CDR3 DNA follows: TGTGCCAGCAGCCTACATAGATCTGGCTACACCTTC.

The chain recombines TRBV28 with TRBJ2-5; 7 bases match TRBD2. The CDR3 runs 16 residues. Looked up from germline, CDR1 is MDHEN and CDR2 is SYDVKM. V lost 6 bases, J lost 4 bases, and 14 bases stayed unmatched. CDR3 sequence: CASSPPRAGVGETQYF. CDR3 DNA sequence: TGTGCCAGCAGCCCCCCCCGTGCGGGGGTAGGAGAGACCCAGTACTTC.

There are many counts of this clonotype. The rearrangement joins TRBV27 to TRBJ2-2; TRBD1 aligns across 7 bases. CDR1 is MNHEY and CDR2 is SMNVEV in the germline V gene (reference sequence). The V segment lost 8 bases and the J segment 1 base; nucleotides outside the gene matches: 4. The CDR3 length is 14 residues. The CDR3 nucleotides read TGTGCCAGCTATCAGGGGGTGAACACCGGGGAGCTGTTTTTT. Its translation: CASYQGVNTGELFF.

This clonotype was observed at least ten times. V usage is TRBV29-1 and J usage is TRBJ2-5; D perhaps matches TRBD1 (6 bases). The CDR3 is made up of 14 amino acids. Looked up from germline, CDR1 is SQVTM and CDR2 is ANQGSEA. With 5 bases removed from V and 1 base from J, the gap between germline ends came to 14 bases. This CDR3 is CSVRVADSQETQYF. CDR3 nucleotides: TGCAGCGTTCGGGTCGCGGACAGCCAAGAGACCCAGTACTTC.

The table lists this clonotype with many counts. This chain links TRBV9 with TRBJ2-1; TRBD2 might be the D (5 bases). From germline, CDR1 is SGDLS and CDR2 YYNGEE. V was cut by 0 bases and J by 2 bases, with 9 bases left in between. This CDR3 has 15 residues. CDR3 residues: CASSVEASPYNEQFF. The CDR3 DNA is TGTGCCAGCAGCGTAGAGGCTAGCCCCTACAATGAGCAGTTCTTC.